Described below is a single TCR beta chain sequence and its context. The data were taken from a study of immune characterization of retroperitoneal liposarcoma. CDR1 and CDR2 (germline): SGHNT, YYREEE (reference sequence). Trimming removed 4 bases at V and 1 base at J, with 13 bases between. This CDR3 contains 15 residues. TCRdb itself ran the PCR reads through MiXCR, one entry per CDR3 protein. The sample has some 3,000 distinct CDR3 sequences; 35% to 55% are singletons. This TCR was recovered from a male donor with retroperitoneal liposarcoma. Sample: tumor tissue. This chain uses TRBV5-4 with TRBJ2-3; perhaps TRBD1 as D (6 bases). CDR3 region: CASSVQGSRTDTQYF. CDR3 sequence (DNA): TGTGCCAGCAGCGTACAGGGTAGCCGCACAGATACGCAGTATTTT.